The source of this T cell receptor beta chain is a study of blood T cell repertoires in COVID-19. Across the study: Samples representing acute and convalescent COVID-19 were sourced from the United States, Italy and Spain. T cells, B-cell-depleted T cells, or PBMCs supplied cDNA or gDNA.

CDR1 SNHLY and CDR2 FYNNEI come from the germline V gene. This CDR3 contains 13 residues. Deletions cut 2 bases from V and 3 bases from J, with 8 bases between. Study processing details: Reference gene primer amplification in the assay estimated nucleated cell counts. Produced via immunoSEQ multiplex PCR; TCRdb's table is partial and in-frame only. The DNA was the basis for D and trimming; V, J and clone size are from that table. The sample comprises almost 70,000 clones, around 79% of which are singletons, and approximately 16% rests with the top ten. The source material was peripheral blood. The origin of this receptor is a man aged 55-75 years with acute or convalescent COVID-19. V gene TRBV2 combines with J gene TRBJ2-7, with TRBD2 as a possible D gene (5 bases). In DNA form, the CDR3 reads TGTGCCAGCAGTGAAAGGAGGAACTACGAGCAGTACTTC. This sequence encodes CASSERRNYEQYF.